The 15 T cell receptor beta chains in this list originate from one sample, sequenced in a study of CD8 T cells in ankylosing spondylitis. MiXCR, applied by TCRdb to the 5' RACE reads, yields one record per CDR3 protein. The table records around 6,800 distinct CDR3 sequences, roughly 8.7% of them present only once. Material: blood, either unsorted or a sorted T cell fraction (not recorded which). Receptors originate from a male donor with ankylosing spondylitis or in good health (not recorded which).

This clonotype is termed medium-sized. This sequence joins TRBV9 and TRBJ2-1, with unresolved D. Trimming stripped 2 bases from V and 4 bases from J, with 13 bases between. From germline, CDR1 is SGDLS and CDR2 YYNGEE. The CDR3 contains 15 residues. The CDR3 spells CASSVLGSPYNEQFF. The CDR3 region has the DNA TGTGCCAGCAGCGTTTTGGGTTCCCCGTACAATGAGCAGTTCTTC.

This clonotype was picked up many times. This chain connects TRBV9 to TRBJ2-2, with D tentatively TRBD1 or TRBD2 (7 bases each). V was clipped by 3 bases and J by 7 bases, with 22 bases between them. The CDR3 runs 17 residues. Germline loops: CDR1 SGDLS, CDR2 YYNGEE. The CDR3 DNA reads as TGTGCCAGCAGCGAGGGAGGGGGCAGCGGGCAGATCGGGGAGCTGTTTTTT. Translation gives CASSEGGGSGQIGELFF.

This clonotype turned up a few times. The chain uses TRBV9 and TRBJ2-1; maybe TRBD2 (5 bases). CDR1 and CDR2 from the germline V gene are SGDLS and YYNGEE. Trimming left V 2 bases short and J 0 bases short, with 12 bases between. The length of the CDR3 is 16 residues. The CDR3 DNA reads TGTGCCAGCAGCGTTAGAGCGGAGAGCTCCTACAATGAGCAGTTCTTC. This codes for CASSVRAESSYNEQFF.

V gene TRBV9 combines with J gene TRBJ2-3; TRBD1 aligns across 7 bases. V gave up 3 bases and J gave up 3 bases; unmatched junction bases: 10. The length of the CDR3 is 16 residues. The germline V gene encodes CDR1 SGDLS and CDR2 YYNGEE. The CDR3 nucleotides read TGTGCCAGCAGCGGGGACAGAAATATTCCAACAGATACGCAGTATTTT. Translation: CASSGDRNIPTDTQYF.

At least ten counts were recorded for this clonotype. The J gene is TRBJ2-3, the V gene TRBV9, with 8 bases matching TRBD2. Germline CDR1 SGDLS, CDR2 YYNGEE. This CDR3 comprises 15 residues. V lost 3 bases and J lost 2; bases outside the gene matches: 5. The CDR3 is CASSAGGGATDTQYF. The CDR3 nucleotides are TGTGCCAGCAGCGCCGGGGGGGGGGCCACAGATACGCAGTATTTT.

This chain connects TRBV10-1 to TRBJ1-1; D may be TRBD1 (5 bases). CDR3 length equals 13 residues. Trimming left V 2 bases short and J 4 bases short, with 8 bases between. The V gene's germline CDR1 is WNHNN and CDR2 SYGVQD (reference sequence). As DNA, the CDR3 is TGCGCCAGCAGTGAGGTTGGGGGCACTGAAGCTTTCTTT. Translated, it gives CASSEVGGTEAFF.

V usage is TRBV9 and J usage is TRBJ2-1, with 8 bases aligning to TRBD2. Germline V CDR1 and CDR2: SGDLS, YYNGEE. This CDR3 is built from 18 residues. The ends lost 0 bases at V and 0 bases at J; junction bases unmatched: 8. As DNA, the CDR3 is TGTGCCAGCAGCGTAGGTGGTAGCGGGAATCCCTCCTACAATGAGCAGTTCTTC. Translation gives CASSVGGSGNPSYNEQFF.

The CDR3 reads CASSGGQRRRLTDTQYF. The CDR3 DNA sequence: TGTGCCAGCAGCGGAGGGCAGAGACGGAGGCTCACAGATACGCAGTATTTT. This chain uses TRBV9 with TRBJ2-3; maybe TRBD2 (5 bases). Germline CDR1 reads SGDLS; CDR2 reads YYNGEE. CDR3 length equals 17 residues. The V gene lost 3 bases and the J gene lost 2 bases, with 19 bases spanning the gap.

The rearrangement links TRBV9 to TRBJ2-1; 12 nucleotides line up with TRBD2. The CDR3 has 16 amino acids. V was pared by 4 bases and J by 5 bases, with 7 bases of the junction left unmatched. Looked up from germline, CDR1 is SGDLS and CDR2 is YYNGEE. The CDR3 coding sequence is TGTGCCAGCAGCCCCCTAGCGGGAGGGCTGCACAATGAGCAGTTCTTC. Its translation is CASSPLAGGLHNEQFF.

This clonotype appeared a few times. The chain links TRBV9 to TRBJ2-3; the D call may be TRBD1 or TRBD2 (5 bases each). Trimming shortened V by 3 bases and J by 6 bases, and 11 bases separated the two germline ends. Germline V gene sequence: CDR1 SGDLS, CDR2 YYNGEE. The CDR3 is made up of 13 amino acids. Here the CDR3 DNA reads TGTGCCAGCAGCGAGGGACCAGGGGATACGCAGTATTTT. Amino acids: CASSEGPGDTQYF.

By sample fraction, this clonotype is medium-sized. J is TRBJ2-1 and V is TRBV9, with D possibly matching TRBD2 (6 bases). The CDR3 totals 15 residues. CDR1 and CDR2 from the germline V gene are SGDLS and YYNGEE. V lost 0 bases and J lost 4, with 11 bases in between. The CDR3 loop reads CASSVAGVSYNEQFF. Here the CDR3 DNA reads TGTGCCAGCAGCGTAGCGGGGGTGTCATACAATGAGCAGTTCTTC.

This clonotype was detected ten times or more. The chain links TRBV9 to TRBJ2-3; no clear D. V was trimmed by 2 bases and J by 4 bases, leaving 14 bases between them. This CDR3 region has 15 residues. Germline CDR1 is SGDLS and CDR2 is YYNGEE. The DNA of the CDR3 is TGTGCCAGCAGCGTCGGCACCCTCGGTTCAGATACGCAGTATTTT. It translates to CASSVGTLGSDTQYF.

This clonotype has a count of ten or more. The gene calls are TRBV9 and TRBJ2-3; 7 bases match TRBD1. Looked up from germline, CDR1 is SGDLS and CDR2 is YYNGEE. The CDR3 consists of 16 residues. Trimming at V came to 0 bases and at J to 0 bases, leaving 4 bases not matched to a gene. The CDR3 sequence is CASSVGTGTSTDTQYF. The CDR3 DNA follows: TGTGCCAGCAGCGTAGGGACAGGTACTAGCACAGATACGCAGTATTTT.

Relative to its sample, this clonotype is medium-sized. V gene TRBV9 combines with J gene TRBJ2-2; D not certain. CDR3 length equals 17 residues. Germline V gives CDR1 SGDLS, CDR2 YYNGEE. The V end lost 4 bases, the J end lost 8 bases, and 24 bases lay between the germline ends. The CDR3 DNA reads as TGTGCCAGCAGCACCCCCGTAGGAAAAATGTGGGGTGGGGAGCTGTTTTTT. This encodes CASSTPVGKMWGGELFF.

This clonotype was counted many times. The chain links TRBV9 to TRBJ2-7, with 9 bases matching TRBD2. The CDR3 extends over 13 amino acids. Losses at the gene ends were 2 bases for V and 6 bases for J; bases not matched to a gene: 3. CDR1 SGDLS and CDR2 YYNGEE come from the germline V gene. CDR3 loop: CASSVGLAGEQYV. The DNA of the CDR3 is TGTGCCAGCAGCGTGGGACTAGCCGGCGAGCAGTACGTC.